The 2 T cell receptor beta chains in this list originate from one sample, sequenced in a study of regulatory T cells in long-lasting Graves disease. The time point denotes: persistent/refractory GD, antithyroid drugs over 5 years with positive TRAb. RNA extracted from PBMCs served as the sequencing template. Sequencing libraries for TCR beta were prepared with iRepertoire HTBI primers and Arm-PCR of CDR3 regions. TCRdb reanalysed the multiplex PCR reads using MiXCR and keeps one entry per CDR3 protein. The sample lists about 470,000 distinct CDR3 sequences, around 21% occurring once. Sequencing used peripheral blood mononuclear cells (PBMCs), obtained when the disease was refractory, from a patient treated with antithyroid drugs. The origin of the receptors is a female donor with Graves disease.

As to this clonotype: This sequence may be a read error, since a much larger clone differs from it by one base. The chain employs TRBV2 and TRBJ2-7; D not certain. Trimming pared 7 bases from V and 9 bases from J, leaving 19 bases between. The CDR3 contains 13 residues. Looked up from germline, CDR1 is SNHLY and CDR2 is FYNNEI. CDR3 sequence: CASTELTGGGQYF. CDR3 DNA sequence: TGTGCCAGCACGGAGCTTACGGGTGGCGGGCAGTACTTC.

In this sample, this clonotype turned up a few times. The chain is built from TRBV15 and TRBJ2-2; 10 nucleotides line up with TRBD1. The CDR3 has 17 residues. The trim removed 2 bases at V and 6 bases at J, leaving 9 bases unmatched. Germline lookup yields CDR1 LNHNV and CDR2 YYDKDF (reference sequence). The CDR3 loop reads CATSRRIGQGGSGELFF. The CDR3 coding sequence is TGTGCCACCAGCAGACGTATCGGACAGGGGGGTTCCGGGGAGCTGTTTTTT.